This T cell receptor beta chain was identified in a study of STAT5B mutations in CD4+ large granular lymphocyte leukemia. The data were produced by immunoSEQ multiplex PCR, yet TCRdb's version contains in-frame clones alone and is incomplete. The table has 40,000 or so clones, approximately 72% seen once. Worth noting for this clone: As yet, its antigen is unknown.

General study points: Top patient clones used TRBV06 genes more often: 8/27 versus 2/35 in controls.

This CDR3 region has 12 residues. V dropped 7 bases and J dropped 4; count of bases not matched to a gene: 4. Germline V CDR1 and CDR2: MNHEY, SVGAGI. The rearrangement uses TRBV6-5 and TRBJ2-7; TRBD1 agrees at 7 bases. The sequence came from a human donor in good health. Sequencing input: CD4+ T cells from blood buffy coats. Here the CDR3 reads CASMGQSYEQYF. DNA of the CDR3: TGTGCCAGCATGGGACAGAGTTACGAGCAGTACTTC.